This T cell receptor beta chain was profiled in a study of blood T cell repertoires in COVID-19. Whole-study context: The United States, Italy and Spain supplied acute and convalescent COVID-19 samples. Sources were T cells, B-cell-depleted T cells, or PBMCs; the material itself was cDNA or gDNA.

Between the trimmed V and J ends, which lost 1 base and 2 bases, there was a span of 15 bases. The V gene's germline CDR1 is MNHNS and CDR2 SASEGT. The length of the CDR3 is 17 residues. This clone was recorded only once. Authors' processing steps: Quantification of nucleated cells was approximated via reference gene primer amplification. Libraries were prepared by immunoSEQ multiplex PCR; TCRdb keeps only in-frame clonotypes and omits some of them. Clone size and V and J calls were adopted from that table, with D and trimming inferred from the DNA. The table shows under 80,000 clones, with roughly 80% occurring only once.

V gene TRBV6-1 combines with J gene TRBJ2-4, with D tentatively TRBD2 (5 bases). Specimen: peripheral blood. This TCR derives from an elderly woman with active or convalescent COVID-19. CDR3 residues: CASSEVAWWVTKNIQYF. The CDR3 DNA follows: TGTGCCAGCAGTGAAGTAGCGTGGTGGGTAACCAAAAACATTCAGTACTTC.